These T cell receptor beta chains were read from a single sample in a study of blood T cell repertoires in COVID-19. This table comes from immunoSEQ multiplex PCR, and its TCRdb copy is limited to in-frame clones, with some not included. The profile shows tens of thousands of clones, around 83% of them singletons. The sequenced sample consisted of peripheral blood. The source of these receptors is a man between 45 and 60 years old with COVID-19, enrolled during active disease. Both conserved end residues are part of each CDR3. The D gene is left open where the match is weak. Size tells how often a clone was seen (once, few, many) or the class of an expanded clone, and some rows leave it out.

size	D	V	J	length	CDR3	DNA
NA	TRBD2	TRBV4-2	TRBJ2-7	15	CASSQGGGSFHEQYF	TGTGCCAGCAGCCAAGGGGGCGGGAGTTTCCACGAGCAGTACTTC
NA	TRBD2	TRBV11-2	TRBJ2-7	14	CASSLGGSKYEQYF	TGTGCCAGCAGCTTGGGCGGGAGTAAATACGAGCAGTACTTC
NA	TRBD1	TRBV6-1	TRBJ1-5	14	CASSLTGDRQPQHF	TGTGCCAGCAGTTTGACAGGGGATCGTCAGCCCCAGCATTTT
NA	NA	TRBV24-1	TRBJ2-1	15	CATSAAGVLYNEQFF	TGTGCCACCAGTGCAGCCGGGGTGTTGTACAATGAGCAGTTCTTC
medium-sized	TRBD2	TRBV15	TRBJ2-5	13	CATSGLAGETQYF	TGTGCCACCAGCGGTCTAGCGGGAGAGACCCAGTACTTC
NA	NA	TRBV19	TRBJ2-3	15	CASAAPGPSTDTQYF	TGTGCCAGCGCCGCCCCAGGTCCTAGCACAGATACGCAGTATTTT
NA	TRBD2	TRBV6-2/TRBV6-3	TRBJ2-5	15	CASSYSISGKETQYF	TGTGCCAGCAGTTACTCCATAAGCGGGAAAGAGACCCAGTACTTC
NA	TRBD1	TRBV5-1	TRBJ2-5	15	CASSSGTGVWETQYF	TGCGCCAGCAGCTCAGGGACAGGGGTCTGGGAGACCCAGTACTTC
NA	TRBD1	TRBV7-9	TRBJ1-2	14	CASSPQGAYYGYTF	TGTGCCAGCAGCCCGCAGGGGGCTTACTATGGCTACACCTTC
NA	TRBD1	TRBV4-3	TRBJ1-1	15	CASSQDNRGRTEAFF	TGCGCCAGCAGCCAAGACAACAGGGGGCGGACTGAAGCTTTCTTT
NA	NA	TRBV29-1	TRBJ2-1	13	CSVVVPGSNEQFF	TGCAGCGTTGTAGTGCCGGGGAGCAATGAGCAGTTCTTC
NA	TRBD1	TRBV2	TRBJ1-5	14	CASSRTGSNQPQHF	TGTGCCAGCAGTAGGACAGGGAGCAATCAGCCCCAGCATTTT
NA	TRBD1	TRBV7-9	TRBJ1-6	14	CASTGTGGNSPLHF	TGTGCCAGCACCGGGACAGGCGGTAATTCACCCCTCCACTTT
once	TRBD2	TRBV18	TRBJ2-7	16	CASSLGLAVPSYEQYF	TGTGCCAGCTCCCTGGGACTAGCGGTCCCCTCCTACGAGCAGTACTTC
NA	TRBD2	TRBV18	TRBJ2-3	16	CASSPVGLADTDTQYF	TGTGCCAGCTCACCGGTGGGACTAGCGGACACAGATACGCAGTATTTT
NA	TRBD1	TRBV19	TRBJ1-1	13	CASSPGQGTEAFF	TGTGCCAGTAGTCCTGGACAGGGCACTGAAGCTTTCTTT
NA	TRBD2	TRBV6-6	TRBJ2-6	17	CASSRAPGGSGANVLTF	TGTGCCAGCAGCCGAGCCCCGGGGGGGTCTGGGGCCAACGTCCTGACTTTC
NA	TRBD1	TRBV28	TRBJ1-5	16	CASSPSPGQGNQPQHF	TGTGCCAGCAGTCCCTCGCCGGGACAGGGGAATCAGCCCCAGCATTTT
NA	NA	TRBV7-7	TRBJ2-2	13	CASSSRETGELFF	TGTGCTAGCAGCTCACGGGAGACCGGGGAGCTGTTTTTT
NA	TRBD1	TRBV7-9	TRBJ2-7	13	CASSLGPGGVQYF	TGTGCCAGCAGCTTAGGGCCAGGGGGCGTGCAGTACTTC
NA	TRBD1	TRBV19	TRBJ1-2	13	CATRQGANYGYTF	TGTGCCACCCGACAGGGAGCTAACTATGGCTACACCTTC
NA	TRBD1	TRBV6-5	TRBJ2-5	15	CASSYSRGGGETQYF	TGTGCCAGCAGTTACTCGAGAGGGGGCGGAGAGACCCAGTACTTC
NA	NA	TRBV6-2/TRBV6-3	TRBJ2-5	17	CASSYSLGLDIQETQYF	TGTGCCAGCAGTTACTCATTGGGACTCGACATTCAAGAGACCCAGTACTTC
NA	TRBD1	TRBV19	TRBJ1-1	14	CASSPRQGYTEAFF	TGTGCCAGTAGTCCGAGACAGGGTTACACTGAAGCTTTCTTT
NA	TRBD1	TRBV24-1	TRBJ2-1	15	CATSPLTGDNNEQFF	TGTGCCACCAGCCCCCTTACAGGGGACAACAATGAGCAGTTCTTC
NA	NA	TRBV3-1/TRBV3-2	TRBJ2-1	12	CASSQRVREQFF	TGTGCCAGCAGCCAAAGAGTGCGGGAGCAGTTCTTC
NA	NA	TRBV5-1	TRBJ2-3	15	CASSLTGFGTDTQYF	TGCGCCAGCAGCTTGACAGGGTTTGGAACAGATACGCAGTATTTT
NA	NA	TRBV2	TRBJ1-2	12	CASSERRYGYTF	TGTGCCAGCAGTGAGAGGCGGTATGGCTACACCTTC
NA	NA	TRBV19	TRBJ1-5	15	CASSMPQISNQPQHF	TGTGCCAGTAGTATGCCACAGATCTCCAATCAGCCCCAGCATTTT
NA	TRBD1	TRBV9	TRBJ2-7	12	CASSDGQDEQYF	TGTGCCAGCAGCGATGGACAGGACGAGCAGTACTTC
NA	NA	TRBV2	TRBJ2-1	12	CASGQIYNEQFF	TGTGCCAGCGGACAGATTTACAATGAGCAGTTCTTC
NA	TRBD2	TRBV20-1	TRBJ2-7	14	CSASSLAGVYEQYF	TGCAGTGCTAGTAGTCTAGCGGGAGTATACGAGCAGTACTTC
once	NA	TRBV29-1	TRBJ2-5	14	CSVRGGTEQETQYF	TGCAGCGTTCGAGGGGGGACAGAACAAGAGACCCAGTACTTC
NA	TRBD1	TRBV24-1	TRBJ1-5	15	CATSDPGQGNQPQHF	TGTGCCACCAGTGACCCGGGACAGGGCAATCAGCCCCAGCATTTT
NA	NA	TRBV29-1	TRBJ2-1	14	CSVEAPDKLDEQFF	TGCAGCGTTGAAGCTCCCGACAAATTGGATGAGCAGTTCTTC
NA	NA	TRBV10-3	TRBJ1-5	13	CAITQGHNQPQHF	TGTGCCATCACTCAGGGACACAATCAGCCCCAGCATTTT
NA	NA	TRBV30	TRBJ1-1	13	CAWSPGPNTEAFF	TGTGCCTGGAGTCCTGGGCCCAACACTGAAGCTTTCTTT
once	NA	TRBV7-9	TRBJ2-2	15	CASSLQGLSAGELFF	TGTGCCAGCAGCTTACAGGGATTGTCGGCCGGGGAGCTGTTTTTT
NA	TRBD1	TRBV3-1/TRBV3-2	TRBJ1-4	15	CASSHPGQGYEKLFF	TGTGCCAGCAGCCACCCGGGACAGGGGTATGAAAAACTGTTTTTT
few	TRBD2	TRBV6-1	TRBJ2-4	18	CASSEVGLAARAKNIQYF	TGTGCCAGCAGTGAAGTAGGACTAGCGGCCAGAGCCAAAAACATTCAGTACTTC
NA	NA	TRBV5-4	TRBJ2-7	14	CASRGDTSRHEQYF	TGTGCCAGCAGGGGGGACACTTCACGTCACGAGCAGTACTTC
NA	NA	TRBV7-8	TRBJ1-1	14	CASSLVNSNTEAFF	TGTGCCAGCAGCTTAGTAAACTCGAACACTGAAGCTTTCTTT
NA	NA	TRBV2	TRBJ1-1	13	CANSEQTNTEAFF	TGTGCCAACTCGGAACAGACGAACACTGAAGCTTTCTTT
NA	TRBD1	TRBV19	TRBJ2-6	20	CASSGMRRYDRGSGANVLTF	TGTGCCAGTAGTGGTATGAGAAGGTATGACAGGGGGTCTGGGGCCAACGTCCTGACTTTC
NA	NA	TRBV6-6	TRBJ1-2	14	CASSYLGGSYGYTF	TGTGCCAGCAGTTACTTGGGGGGAAGCTATGGCTACACCTTC
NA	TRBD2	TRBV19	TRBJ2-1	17	CASPGLAGVNRSDEQFF	TGTGCCAGCCCGGGACTAGCGGGAGTGAACAGGAGCGATGAGCAGTTCTTC
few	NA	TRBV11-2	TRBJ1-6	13	CASSLDSTFALHF	TGTGCCAGCAGCTTAGATAGTACCTTCGCCCTCCACTTT
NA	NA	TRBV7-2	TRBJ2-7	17	CASSLGTPGPLVNEQYF	TGTGCCAGCAGCTTAGGGACTCCCGGGCCCCTTGTCAACGAGCAGTACTTC